The T cell receptor (beta chain) under discussion was sequenced for a study of T cell repertoires in cytomegalovirus infection. Study background: TCR beta signatures that were public indicated CMV infection and matching HLA type.

The CDR3 loop spans 14 amino acids. The V gene's germline CDR1 is SGHAT and CDR2 FQNNGV. V was clipped by 2 bases and J by 5 bases, with 10 bases between them. TCRdb independently ran MiXCR on the reads; one entry per CDR3 protein. The profile shows around 500,000 distinct CDR3 sequences, roughly 46% of them singletons. On this clonotype itself: Its target is not known.

This chain links TRBV11-2 with TRBJ2-4, with D possibly being TRBD2 (6 bases). The sample here was cultured PBMCs, taken from culture after CMV antigen stimulation. The clonotype comes from a human donor in good health (CMV status not recorded). Some clones in this sample may be carry-over from other donors' samples. CDR3 sequence reads: CASSLSRGENIQYF. The CDR3 DNA sequence: TGTGCCAGCAGCTTATCGCGGGGCGAAAACATTCAGTACTTC.